These T cell receptor beta chains were read from a single sample in a study of control samples from healthy donors and cancer patients. Only in-frame clones appear in the TCRdb table, and some are missing; sequencing was by immunoSEQ multiplex PCR. The table has approximately 160,000 clones, about 90% seen once. The sequencing sample was made of blood. The receptors were gathered from a woman in her twenties or thirties in good health. The CDR3 runs from the conserved cysteine through the conserved F or W. The order of the fields is V gene, J gene, CDR3 protein.

v_gene: TRBV11-2; j_gene: TRBJ1-6; CDR3aa: CASSLAGYKVNYSPLHF
v_gene: TRBV19; j_gene: TRBJ2-6; CDR3aa: CASSIDLSGANVLTF
v_gene: TRBV4-1; j_gene: TRBJ2-7; CDR3aa: CASSQDFSYEQYF
v_gene: TRBV4-1; j_gene: TRBJ1-4; CDR3aa: CASSQGGVRVRPNEKLFF
v_gene: TRBV28; j_gene: TRBJ2-7; CDR3aa: CASRQTGDHEQYF
v_gene: TRBV19; j_gene: TRBJ2-3; CDR3aa: CASSMVYRGTDTQYF
v_gene: TRBV19; j_gene: TRBJ2-7; CDR3aa: CASSESDAGRYEQYF
v_gene: TRBV11-2; j_gene: TRBJ2-7; CDR3aa: CASSLDWESGRAYEQYF
v_gene: TRBV27; j_gene: TRBJ1-1; CDR3aa: CASSSLQGLNTEAFF
v_gene: TRBV28; j_gene: TRBJ2-2; CDR3aa: CASSLGIFLTGELFF
v_gene: TRBV19; j_gene: TRBJ1-5; CDR3aa: CASGDRDYSNQPQHF
v_gene: TRBV12-3/TRBV12-4; j_gene: TRBJ1-1; CDR3aa: CASSLELNTEAFF
v_gene: TRBV15; j_gene: TRBJ2-1; CDR3aa: CATSRERGRGYYNEQFF
v_gene: TRBV6-5; j_gene: TRBJ2-3; CDR3aa: CASSLSITDTQYF
v_gene: TRBV29-1; j_gene: TRBJ2-3; CDR3aa: CSVVRAGGGTDTQYF
v_gene: TRBV24-1; j_gene: TRBJ2-4; CDR3aa: CATSDLIGSNGSSLAKNIQYF
v_gene: TRBV10-1; j_gene: TRBJ1-6; CDR3aa: CASSRTYNSPLHF
v_gene: TRBV6-2/TRBV6-3; j_gene: TRBJ2-7; CDR3aa: CASSPPGYEQYF
v_gene: TRBV27; j_gene: TRBJ2-5; CDR3aa: CASSKTPGVGGETQYF
v_gene: TRBV9; j_gene: TRBJ2-3; CDR3aa: CASSARLAGVVSTDTQYF
v_gene: TRBV6-1; j_gene: TRBJ1-5; CDR3aa: CASSELTNTLNQPQHF
v_gene: TRBV5-1; j_gene: TRBJ2-2; CDR3aa: CASSLSSGRETGELFF
v_gene: TRBV5-5; j_gene: TRBJ1-2; CDR3aa: CASSLALRLSYGYTF
v_gene: TRBV3-1/TRBV3-2; j_gene: TRBJ2-2; CDR3aa: CASSIGHTTNTGELFF
v_gene: TRBV19; j_gene: TRBJ2-4; CDR3aa: CASSIGRLAGRLAKNIQYF
v_gene: TRBV5-5; j_gene: TRBJ1-5; CDR3aa: CASSLLRNQPQHF
v_gene: TRBV27; j_gene: TRBJ2-3; CDR3aa: CASSYAVSDTQYF
v_gene: TRBV19; j_gene: TRBJ2-2; CDR3aa: CASTRPGLTGELFF
v_gene: TRBV10-2; j_gene: TRBJ2-1; CDR3aa: CASSPASNEQFF
v_gene: TRBV1; j_gene: TRBJ2-1; CDR3aa: CTSSQDRRVDAYNEQFF
v_gene: TRBV11-2; j_gene: TRBJ2-1; CDR3aa: CASSLSGSSYNEQFF
v_gene: TRBV5-1; j_gene: TRBJ2-1; CDR3aa: CASSLPGTSGVEQFF
v_gene: TRBV9; j_gene: TRBJ2-1; CDR3aa: CASSVDPAAKYNEQFF
v_gene: TRBV10-3; j_gene: TRBJ2-1; CDR3aa: CAISGVLAGSEQFF
v_gene: TRBV11-2; j_gene: TRBJ2-7; CDR3aa: CASSLVLVYEQYF
v_gene: TRBV5-4; j_gene: TRBJ2-2; CDR3aa: CASRPPGNTGELFF